This TCR beta chain was sequenced during a study of T cells in Graves' hyperthyroidism and ophthalmopathy. Broader study findings: The blood repertoire included most of the expanded thyroid clonotypes above 0.001.

V lost 1 base to trimming and J lost 0 bases, with 9 bases between them. The CDR3 sequence is 15 residues long. CDR1 and CDR2 from the germline V gene are SGHVS and FQNEAQ. Researchers defined stable Graves' hyperthyroidism as no ophthalmopathy progression within 18 months. Reasons for excluding patients were uncontrolled infection, other autoimmune disease, pregnancy or lactation. The table lists this clonotype with a few counts. What it binds is unknown. TCR beta CDR3 regions were amplified from RNA. First-round RT-PCR with HTBI primers amplified the TCR CDR3 region. TCRdb re-analysed the multiplex PCR reads in MiXCR, keeping a single row per CDR3 protein. In the table there are hundreds of thousands of distinct CDR3 sequences, under 60% of which are singletons.

The sample consisted of peripheral blood or thyroid tissue (not recorded which). The rearrangement links TRBV7-8 to TRBJ1-2; D is ambiguous. The source is a woman under 30 with Graves' hyperthyroidism. The DNA for the CDR3 is TGTGCCAGCAGCTTAGGGGGTTCAGCTAACTATGGCTACACCTTC. Amino acids: CASSLGGSANYGYTF.